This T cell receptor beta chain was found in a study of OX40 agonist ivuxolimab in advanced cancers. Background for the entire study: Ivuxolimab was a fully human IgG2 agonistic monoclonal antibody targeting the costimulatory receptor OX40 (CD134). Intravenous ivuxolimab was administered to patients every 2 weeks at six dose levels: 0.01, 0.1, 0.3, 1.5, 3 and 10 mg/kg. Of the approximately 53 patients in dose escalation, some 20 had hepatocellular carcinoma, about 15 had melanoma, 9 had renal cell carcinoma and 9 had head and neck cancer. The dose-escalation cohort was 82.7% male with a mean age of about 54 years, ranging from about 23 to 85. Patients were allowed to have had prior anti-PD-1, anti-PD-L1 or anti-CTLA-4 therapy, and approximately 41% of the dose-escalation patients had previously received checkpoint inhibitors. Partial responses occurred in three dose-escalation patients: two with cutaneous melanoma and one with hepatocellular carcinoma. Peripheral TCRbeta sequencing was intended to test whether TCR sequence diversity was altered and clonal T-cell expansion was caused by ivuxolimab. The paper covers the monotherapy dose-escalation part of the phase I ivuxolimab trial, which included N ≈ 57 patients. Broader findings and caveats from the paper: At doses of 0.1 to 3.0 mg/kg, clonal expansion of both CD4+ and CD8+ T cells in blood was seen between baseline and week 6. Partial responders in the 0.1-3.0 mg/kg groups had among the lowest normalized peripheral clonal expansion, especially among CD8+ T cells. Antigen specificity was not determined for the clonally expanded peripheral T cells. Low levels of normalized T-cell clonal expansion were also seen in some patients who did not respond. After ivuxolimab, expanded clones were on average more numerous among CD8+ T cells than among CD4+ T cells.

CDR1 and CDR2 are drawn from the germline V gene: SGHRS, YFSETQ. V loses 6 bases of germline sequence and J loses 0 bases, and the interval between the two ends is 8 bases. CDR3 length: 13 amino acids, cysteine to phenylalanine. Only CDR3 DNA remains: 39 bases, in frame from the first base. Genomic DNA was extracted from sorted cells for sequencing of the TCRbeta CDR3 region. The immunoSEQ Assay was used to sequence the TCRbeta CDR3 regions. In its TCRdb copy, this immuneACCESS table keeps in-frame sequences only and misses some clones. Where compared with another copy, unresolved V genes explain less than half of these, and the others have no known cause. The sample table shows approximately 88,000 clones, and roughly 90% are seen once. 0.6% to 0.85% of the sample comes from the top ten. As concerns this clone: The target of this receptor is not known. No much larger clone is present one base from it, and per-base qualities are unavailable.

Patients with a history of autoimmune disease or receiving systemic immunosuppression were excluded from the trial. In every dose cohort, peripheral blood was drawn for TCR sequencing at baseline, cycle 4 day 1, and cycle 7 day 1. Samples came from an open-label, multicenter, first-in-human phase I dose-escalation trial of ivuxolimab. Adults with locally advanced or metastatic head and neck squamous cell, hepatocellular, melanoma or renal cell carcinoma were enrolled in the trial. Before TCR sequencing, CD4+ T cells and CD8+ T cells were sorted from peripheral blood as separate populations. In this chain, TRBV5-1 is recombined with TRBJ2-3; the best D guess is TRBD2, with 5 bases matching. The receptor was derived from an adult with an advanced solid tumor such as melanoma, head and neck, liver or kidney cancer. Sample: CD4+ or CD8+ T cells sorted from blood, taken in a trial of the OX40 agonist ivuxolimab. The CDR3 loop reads CASTGFSTDTQYF. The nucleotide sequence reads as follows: TGCGCCAGCACGGGATTTAGCACAGATACGCAGTATTTT.